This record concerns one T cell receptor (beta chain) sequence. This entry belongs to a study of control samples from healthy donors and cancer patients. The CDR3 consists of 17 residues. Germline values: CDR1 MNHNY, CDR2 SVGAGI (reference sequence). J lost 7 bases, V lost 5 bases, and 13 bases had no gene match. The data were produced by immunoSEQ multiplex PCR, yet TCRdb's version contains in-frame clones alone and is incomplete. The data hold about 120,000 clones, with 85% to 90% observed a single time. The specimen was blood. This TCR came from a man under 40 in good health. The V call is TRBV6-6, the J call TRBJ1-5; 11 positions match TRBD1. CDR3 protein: CASSLRPPGQGVQPQHF. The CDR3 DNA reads TGTGCCAGCAGTCTACGACCACCGGGACAGGGGGTCCAGCCCCAGCATTTT.